The clone carrying this TCR beta chain has a handful of counts. Additional DNA sequences in this sample encode the identical CDR3. TCRdb keeps only in-frame clones here, not all; method: immunoSEQ multiplex PCR. In the table there are over 1.4 million clones, roughly 96% of which are singletons. The data are from a study of shared clonotypes between healthy human individuals. Trimming stripped 2 bases from V and 4 bases from J, with 5 bases between. Germline V lookup: CDR1 DFQATT, CDR2 SNEGSKA (reference sequence). This CDR3 has 11 amino acids. J is TRBJ1-2 and V is TRBV20-1; D unclear. The TCR comes from a man aged 25-40 years in good health. Sequencing was carried out using naive CD4+ T cells sorted from blood. Subset of the sample: CD45RA+ positively selected. In DNA, the CDR3 is TGCAGTGCTAGAATTGGCTATGGCTACACCTTC. Protein sequence: CSARIGYGYTF.